Below are 11 T cell receptor beta chains sequenced from a single sample in a study of blood T cell repertoires in COVID-19. Using immunoSEQ multiplex PCR, the repertoire was profiled, and TCRdb retains in-frame clones only, with some absent. Of approximately 110,000 clones in the sample, approximately 80% were seen once. The sequencing input was peripheral blood. These receptors originate from a man older than 75 with acute or convalescent COVID-19.

Worth noting for this clone: This CDR3 is also generated by other DNA sequences in the sample. In DNA form, the CDR3 reads TGCGCCAGCAGCTTGCAGGACAGCAACACTGAAGCTTTCTTT. Amino acid sequence: CASSLQDSNTEAFF. The V call is TRBV5-1, the J call TRBJ1-1; D is possibly TRBD1 (6 bases). This CDR3 has 14 residues. Per germline, CDR1 SGHRS and CDR2 YFSETQ. V gave up 1 base and J gave up 2 bases, with 9 bases separating them.

This sequence joins TRBV7-9 and TRBJ2-7; no reliable D call. The germline V gene encodes CDR1 SEHNR and CDR2 FQNEAQ (reference sequence). Trimming stripped 1 base from V and 5 bases from J, with 9 bases between. The CDR3 sequence is 13 residues long. In nucleotides, the CDR3 is TGTGCCAGCAGCTTAGGTCAGTACGACGAGCAGTACTTC. It yields the protein CASSLGQYDEQYF.

The genes are TRBV7-9 and TRBJ2-7; no definite D call. Deletions cut 5 bases from V and 3 bases from J, with 5 bases between. This CDR3 has 11 residues. Looked up from germline, CDR1 is SEHNR and CDR2 is FQNEAQ (reference sequence). The CDR3 region has the DNA TGTGCCAGCAGCATCAGCTACGAGCAGTACTTC. Its translation: CASSISYEQYF.

The V and J genes are TRBV29-1 and TRBJ1-2, with TRBD1 identical over 8 bases. V gave up 3 bases and J gave up 1 base; unmatched junction bases: 7. Germline CDR1 reads SQVTM; CDR2 reads ANQGSEA. The CDR3 contains 15 residues. CDR3 in amino acids: CSVDRGPRNNYGYTF. CDR3 DNA sequence: TGCAGCGTTGACAGGGGGCCCCGGAATAACTATGGCTACACCTTC.

The CDR3 DNA reads as TGCGCCAGTAGGAATGCGGGAGCTATCGGGGAGCTGTTTTTT. It yields the protein CASRNAGAIGELFF. The chain combines TRBV10-2 with TRBJ2-2; 7 nucleotides line up with TRBD2. V trimming: 9 bases; J trimming: 7 bases; junction bases outside the gene matches: 11. The CDR3 covers 14 residues. CDR1 and CDR2 (germline): WSHSY, SAAADI.

The chain couples TRBV7-3 to TRBJ2-5; D perhaps matches TRBD2 (6 bases). V lost 5 bases and J 4 bases, leaving 11 bases between the germline ends. Germline values: CDR1 SGHTA, CDR2 FQGTGA. The CDR3 totals 13 residues. CDR3 bases: TGTGCCAGCAGCCCCGGCGGGACAGAGACCCAGTACTTC. Translation: CASSPGGTETQYF.

This clone was seen once. J is TRBJ2-7 and V is TRBV18, with 8 bases identical to TRBD1. This CDR3 comprises 14 residues. V was pared by 3 bases and J by 4 bases, with 5 bases of the junction left unmatched. CDR1 KGHSH and CDR2 LQKENI come from the germline V gene. CDR3 bases: TGTGCCAGCTCACCTAGACAGGGGCAATACGAGCAGTACTTC. This translates into CASSPRQGQYEQYF.

This sequence joins TRBV7-9 and TRBJ2-7; maybe TRBD2 (6 bases). Germline V gene sequence: CDR1 SEHNR, CDR2 FQNEAQ (reference sequence). The V and J ends lost 5 bases and 7 bases respectively, with 15 bases between them. The CDR3 spans 13 residues. The CDR3 DNA reads TGTGCCAGCAGCCTAATCCAGGGAGGTGAGCAGTACTTC. Translated, it gives CASSLIQGGEQYF.

This clone has a handful of counts. The rearrangement uses TRBV19 and TRBJ1-1; D gene unclear. V was pared by 5 bases and J by 13 bases, with 17 bases between. The length of the CDR3 is 12 residues. Looked up from germline, CDR1 is LNHDA and CDR2 is SQIVND (reference sequence). This CDR3 reads CASSPPHPGVFF. The CDR3 DNA reads as TGTGCCAGTAGTCCTCCTCATCCCGGGGTTTTCTTT.

The CDR3 here is CASSDYPEVNEQYF. The CDR3 DNA sequence: TGTGCCAGCAGTGACTATCCGGAGGTGAACGAGCAGTACTTC. This sequence joins TRBV2 and TRBJ2-7; tentative D call: TRBD2 (5 bases). Germline assignment: CDR1 SNHLY and CDR2 FYNNEI. The CDR3 length is 14 residues. Deletions cut 3 bases from V and 5 bases from J, with 14 bases between.

This clone has just one count. V is TRBV5-1 and J is TRBJ2-5; TRBD1 might be the D (6 bases). V lost 0 bases, J lost 13 bases, and 16 bases lay in between. CDR3 size: 13 residues. CDR1 is SGHRS and CDR2 is YFSETQ in the germline V gene. CDR3 nucleotides: TGCGCCAGCAGCTTGGGACAGGAGAGCCGAGCGTACTTC. Protein product: CASSLGQESRAYF.